The 17 T cell receptor beta chains presented below share a single source sample, sequenced in a study of cytomegalovirus exposure and HLA in healthy donors. PCR employed 60 Vbeta and 13 Jbeta primers. Assay: immunoSEQ multiplex PCR; the TCRdb copy retains only in-frame clones and omits some. Of 100,000 to 150,000 clones in the sample, over 70% were seen once. What was sequenced was PBMCs. The source is a woman between 18 and 29 years old in good health and CMV-seronegative.

J is TRBJ1-2 and V is TRBV2; D gene uncertain. Trimming took off 8 bases at V and 6 bases at J, with 19 bases between the two ends. This CDR3 spans 14 amino acids. Germline-derived CDR1 and CDR2 are SNHLY and FYNNEI. For the CDR3, the DNA is TGTGCCAGCCATTTACGGTCGCTCAAGAATGGCTACACCTTC. Protein: CASHLRSLKNGYTF.

The chain combines TRBV29-1 with TRBJ2-7, with 9 bases fitting TRBD1. V was clipped by 7 bases and J by 3 bases; unmatched bases: 4. Per germline, CDR1 SQVTM and CDR2 ANQGSEA. The CDR3 length is 12 residues. CDR3 in DNA: TGCAGCGCTCGGGACAGGGTCTACGAGCAGTACTTC. This gives the protein CSARDRVYEQYF.

The CDR3 DNA reads TGCAGCGTTGAAAGCAGGACGAACACCGGGGAGCTGTTTTTT. Translated: CSVESRTNTGELFF. J is TRBJ2-2 and V is TRBV29-1; unclear D gene. The V gene's germline CDR1 is SQVTM and CDR2 ANQGSEA. V lost 2 bases to trimming and J lost 0 bases, with 7 bases between them. CDR3 size: 14 residues.

V gene TRBV30 combines with J gene TRBJ1-4, with D possibly matching TRBD1 (5 bases). Trimming removed 0 bases from V and 5 bases from J, with 10 bases in between. The CDR3 loop spans 14 amino acids. Germline CDR1 and CDR2: GTSNPN and SVGIG (reference sequence). CDR3 protein: CAWSVQRQNEKLFF. The CDR3 region has the DNA TGTGCCTGGAGTGTACAGAGACAGAATGAAAAACTGTTTTTT.

V is TRBV6-5 and J is TRBJ2-7, with 8 positions matching TRBD2. The germline gives CDR1 MNHEY, CDR2 SVGAGI. Unmatched junction bases numbered 3, after V lost 2 bases and J lost 0 bases. The CDR3 contains 15 residues. The CDR3 DNA is TGTGCCAGCAGTTACCAAGCGGGAGTCTCCTACGAGCAGTACTTC. It encodes CASSYQAGVSYEQYF.

The chain joins TRBV27 to TRBJ1-1; TRBD1 might be the D (5 bases). CDR3 length: 14 residues. Germline-derived CDR1 and CDR2 are MNHEY and SMNVEV (reference sequence). Trimming took 5 bases from V and 1 from J, leaving 11 bases between them. In nucleotides, the CDR3 is TGTGCCAGCAGTCCGGGACTGGGGAACACTGAAGCTTTCTTT. This encodes CASSPGLGNTEAFF.

Only a few counts were recorded for this clone. The chain combines TRBV6-5 with TRBJ1-1, with D possibly matching TRBD1 (6 bases). V gave up 7 bases and J gave up 3 bases, with 15 bases separating them. The CDR3 contains 14 residues. Germline assignment: CDR1 MNHEY and CDR2 SVGAGI. The CDR3: CASTRGLGDTEAFF. CDR3 in DNA: TGTGCCAGCACTAGGGGGTTGGGGGACACTGAAGCTTTCTTT.

The chain joins TRBV6-5 to TRBJ1-1; D is ambiguous. This CDR3 comprises 13 residues. Trimming stripped 6 bases from V and 1 base from J, with 9 bases between. The germline gives CDR1 MNHEY, CDR2 SVGAGI. The CDR3 protein is CASRRSGNTEAFF. The CDR3 DNA follows: TGTGCCAGCAGGCGTTCTGGGAACACTGAAGCTTTCTTT.

This clone appeared a single time. The V call is TRBV9, the J call TRBJ2-7; D ambiguous. The CDR3 has 13 amino acids. The ends were cut back, 0 bases at V and 3 bases at J, with 7 bases in the middle. CDR1 and CDR2 (germline): SGDLS, YYNGEE. CDR3 nucleotide sequence: TGTGCCAGCAGCGTAGGTGCTAACTACGAGCAGTACTTC. Encoded protein: CASSVGANYEQYF.

The rearrangement joins TRBV6-5 to TRBJ2-5; D is undetermined. Germline values: CDR1 MNHEY, CDR2 SVGAGI. V was cut by 0 bases and J by 4 bases, with 9 bases left in between. The CDR3 covers 14 residues. As DNA, the CDR3 is TGTGCCAGCAGTTACTCCCTAGGTCCAGAGACCCAGTACTTC. Its translation: CASSYSLGPETQYF.

The chain has TRBV10-3 and TRBJ1-5, with TRBD1 matching 8 bases. The trim removed 4 bases at V and 3 bases at J, leaving 5 bases unmatched. This CDR3 comprises 15 residues. CDR1 is ENHRY and CDR2 is SYGVKD in the germline V gene. CDR3 amino acids: CAISADRGDNQPQHF. For the CDR3, the DNA is TGTGCCATCAGTGCCGACAGGGGCGACAATCAGCCCCAGCATTTT.

The J gene is TRBJ2-5, the V gene TRBV30; D gene uncertain. CDR1 and CDR2 from the germline V gene are GTSNPN and SVGIG (reference sequence). Trimming shortened V by 2 bases and J by 4 bases, and 8 bases separated the two germline ends. The CDR3 runs 12 residues. CDR3 sequence reads: CAWSFGRETQYF. DNA for the CDR3: TGTGCCTGGAGTTTTGGGCGAGAGACCCAGTACTTC.

This chain connects TRBV5-1 to TRBJ2-5, with TRBD2 matching over 7 bases. J gave up 2 bases and V 0 bases, and 7 bases lay outside the gene matches. The CDR3 has 16 amino acids. The germline gives CDR1 SGHRS, CDR2 YFSETQ. The DNA for the CDR3 is TGCGCCAGCAGCTTGGCTCCGGGAGGCGTTCAAGAGACCCAGTACTTC. Translating it yields CASSLAPGGVQETQYF.

The chain recombines TRBV14 with TRBJ1-1; unclear D gene. The CDR3 is 13 residues long. Trimming removed 1 base at V and 9 bases at J, with 12 bases between. In germline, CDR1 is SGHDN, CDR2 FVKESK. Written as DNA, the CDR3 is TGTGCCAGCAGCCAAGGGAGGAAATCTCAAGCTTTCTTT. It specifies CASSQGRKSQAFF.

The chain carries TRBV4-1 and TRBJ1-1; D may be TRBD1 (6 bases). Trimming left V 3 bases short and J 5 bases short, with 16 bases between. Germline assignment: CDR1 MGHRA and CDR2 YSYEKL. This CDR3 has 15 residues. The CDR3 loop reads CASSQGAGPRTEAFF. The DNA of the CDR3 is TGCGCCAGCAGCCAGGGGGCAGGGCCAAGGACTGAAGCTTTCTTT.

The chain is built from TRBV29-1 and TRBJ1-2, with 8 bases fitting TRBD1. V shed 4 bases, J shed 5 bases, and the junction held 6 bases outside the gene matches. Germline assignment: CDR1 SQVTM and CDR2 ANQGSEA. The CDR3 totals 13 residues. CDR3 DNA: TGCAGCGTTGGAACAGGGGGAGGTTATGGCTACACCTTC. Translating gives CSVGTGGGYGYTF.

This clone was seen a few times. The chain uses TRBV7-2 and TRBJ2-1; D possibly corresponds to TRBD2 (5 bases). Germline V lookup: CDR1 SGHTA, CDR2 FQGNSA. The CDR3 contains 16 residues. V was pared by 1 base and J by 3 bases, with 13 bases between. The chain's CDR3 is CASSLDMSAGYNEQFF. The CDR3 bases are TGTGCCAGCAGCTTAGATATGAGTGCGGGCTACAATGAGCAGTTCTTC.